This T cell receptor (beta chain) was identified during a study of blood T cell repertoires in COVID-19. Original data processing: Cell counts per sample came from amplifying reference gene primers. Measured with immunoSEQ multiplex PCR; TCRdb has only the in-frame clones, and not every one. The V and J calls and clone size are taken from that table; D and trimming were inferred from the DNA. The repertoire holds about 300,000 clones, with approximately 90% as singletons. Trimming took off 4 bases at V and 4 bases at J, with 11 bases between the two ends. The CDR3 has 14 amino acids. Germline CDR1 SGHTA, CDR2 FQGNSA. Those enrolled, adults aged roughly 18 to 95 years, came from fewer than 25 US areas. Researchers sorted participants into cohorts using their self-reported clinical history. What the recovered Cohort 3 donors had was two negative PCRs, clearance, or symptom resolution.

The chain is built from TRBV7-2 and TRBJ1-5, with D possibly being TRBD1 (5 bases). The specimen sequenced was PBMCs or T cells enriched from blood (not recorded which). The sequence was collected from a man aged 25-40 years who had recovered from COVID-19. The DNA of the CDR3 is TGTGCCAGCAGCTACGGGACTGCAAATCAGCCCCAGCATTTT. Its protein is CASSYGTANQPQHF.